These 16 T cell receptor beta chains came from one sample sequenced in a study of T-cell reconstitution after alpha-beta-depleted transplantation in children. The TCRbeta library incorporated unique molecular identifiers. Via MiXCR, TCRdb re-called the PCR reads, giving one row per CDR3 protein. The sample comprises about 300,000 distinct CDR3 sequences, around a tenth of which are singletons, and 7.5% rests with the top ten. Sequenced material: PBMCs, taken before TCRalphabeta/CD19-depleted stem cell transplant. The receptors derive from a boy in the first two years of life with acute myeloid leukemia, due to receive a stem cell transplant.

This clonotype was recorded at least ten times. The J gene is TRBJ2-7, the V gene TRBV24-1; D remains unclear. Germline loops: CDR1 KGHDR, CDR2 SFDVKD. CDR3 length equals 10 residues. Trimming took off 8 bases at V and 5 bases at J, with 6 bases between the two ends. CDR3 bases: TGTGCCACCATGAGAGACGAGCAGTACTTC. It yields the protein CATMRDEQYF.

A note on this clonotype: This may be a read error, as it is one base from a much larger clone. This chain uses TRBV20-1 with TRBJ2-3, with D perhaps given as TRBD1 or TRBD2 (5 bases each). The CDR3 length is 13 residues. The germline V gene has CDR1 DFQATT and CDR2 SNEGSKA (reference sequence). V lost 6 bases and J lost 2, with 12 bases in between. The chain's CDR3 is CSARESHTDTQYF. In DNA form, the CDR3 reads TGCAGTGCCAGGGAGAGTCACACAGATACGCAGTATTTT.

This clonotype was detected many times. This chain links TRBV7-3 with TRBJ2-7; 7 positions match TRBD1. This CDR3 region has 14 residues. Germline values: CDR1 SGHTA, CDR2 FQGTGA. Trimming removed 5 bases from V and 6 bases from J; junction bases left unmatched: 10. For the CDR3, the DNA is TGTGCCAGCAGCCCGGGACAGCCCGACGGCGAGCAGTACTTC. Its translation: CASSPGQPDGEQYF.

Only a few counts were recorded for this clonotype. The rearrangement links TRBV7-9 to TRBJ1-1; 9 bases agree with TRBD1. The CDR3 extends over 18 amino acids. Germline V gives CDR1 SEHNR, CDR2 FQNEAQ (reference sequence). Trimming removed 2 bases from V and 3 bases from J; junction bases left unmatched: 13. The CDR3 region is CASSLSHRTGDMYTEAFF. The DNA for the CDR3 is TGTGCCAGCAGCTTATCCCACAGGACAGGGGATATGTACACTGAAGCTTTCTTT.

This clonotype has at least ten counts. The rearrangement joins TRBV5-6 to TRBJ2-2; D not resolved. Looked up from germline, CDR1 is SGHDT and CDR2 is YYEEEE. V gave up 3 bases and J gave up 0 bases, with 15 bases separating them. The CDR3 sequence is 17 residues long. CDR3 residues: CASSSKLGRTNTGELFF. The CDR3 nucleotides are TGTGCCAGCAGCTCCAAACTGGGCAGGACGAACACCGGGGAGCTGTTTTTT.

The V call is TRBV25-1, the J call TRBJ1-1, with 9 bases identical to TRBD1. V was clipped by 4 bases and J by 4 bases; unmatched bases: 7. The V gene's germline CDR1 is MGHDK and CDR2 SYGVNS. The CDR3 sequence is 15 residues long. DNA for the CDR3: TGTGCCAGCAGTGTGTGGGGACAGGGAGGCACTGAAGCTTTCTTT. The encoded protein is CASSVWGQGGTEAFF.

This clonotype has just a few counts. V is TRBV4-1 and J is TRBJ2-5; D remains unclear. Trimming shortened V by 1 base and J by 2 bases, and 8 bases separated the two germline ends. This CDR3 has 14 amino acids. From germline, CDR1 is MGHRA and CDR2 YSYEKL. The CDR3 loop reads CASSQGELQETQYF. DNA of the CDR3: TGCGCCAGCAGCCAAGGAGAGCTTCAAGAGACCCAGTACTTC.

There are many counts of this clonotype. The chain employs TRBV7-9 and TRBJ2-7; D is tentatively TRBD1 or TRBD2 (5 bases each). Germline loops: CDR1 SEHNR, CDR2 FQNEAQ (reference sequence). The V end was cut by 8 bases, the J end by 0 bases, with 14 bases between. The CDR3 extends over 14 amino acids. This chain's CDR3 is CASRSEGSSYEQYF. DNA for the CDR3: TGTGCCAGCCGGAGCGAGGGGTCCTCCTACGAGCAGTACTTC.

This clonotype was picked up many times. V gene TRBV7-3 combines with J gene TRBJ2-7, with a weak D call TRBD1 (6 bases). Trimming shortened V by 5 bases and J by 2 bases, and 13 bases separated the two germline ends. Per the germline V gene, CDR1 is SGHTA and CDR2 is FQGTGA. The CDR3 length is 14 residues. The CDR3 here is CASSPGPGAYEQYF. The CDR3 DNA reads TGTGCCAGCAGCCCGGGCCCAGGGGCCTACGAGCAGTACTTC.

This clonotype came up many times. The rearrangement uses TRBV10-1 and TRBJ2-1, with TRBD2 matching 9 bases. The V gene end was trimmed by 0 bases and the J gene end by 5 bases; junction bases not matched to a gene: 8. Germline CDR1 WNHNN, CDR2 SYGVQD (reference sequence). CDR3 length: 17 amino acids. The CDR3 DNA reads TGCGCCAGCAGTGAGTCGGCGGGACTAGCAAAGAACAATGAGCAGTTCTTC. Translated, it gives CASSESAGLAKNNEQFF.

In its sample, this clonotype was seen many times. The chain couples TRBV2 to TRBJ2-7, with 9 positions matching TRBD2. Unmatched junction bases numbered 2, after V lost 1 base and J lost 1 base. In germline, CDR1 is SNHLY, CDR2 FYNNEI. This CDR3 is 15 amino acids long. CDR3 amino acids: CASSEETSGSYEQYF. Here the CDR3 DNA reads TGTGCCAGCAGTGAAGAGACTAGCGGTTCCTACGAGCAGTACTTC.

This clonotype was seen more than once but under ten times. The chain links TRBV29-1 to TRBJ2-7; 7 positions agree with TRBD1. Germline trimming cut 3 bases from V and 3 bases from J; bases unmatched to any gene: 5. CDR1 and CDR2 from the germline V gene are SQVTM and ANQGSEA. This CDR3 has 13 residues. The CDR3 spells CSVDVSGGYEQYF. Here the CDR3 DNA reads TGCAGCGTTGACGTTTCAGGGGGCTACGAGCAGTACTTC.

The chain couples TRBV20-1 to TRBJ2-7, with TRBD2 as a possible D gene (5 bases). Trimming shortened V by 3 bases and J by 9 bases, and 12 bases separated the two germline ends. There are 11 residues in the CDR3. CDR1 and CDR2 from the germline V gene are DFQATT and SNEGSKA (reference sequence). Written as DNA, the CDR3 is TGCAGTGCTAGCTCGAGCGGAAGGCAGTACTTC. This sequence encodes CSASSSGRQYF.

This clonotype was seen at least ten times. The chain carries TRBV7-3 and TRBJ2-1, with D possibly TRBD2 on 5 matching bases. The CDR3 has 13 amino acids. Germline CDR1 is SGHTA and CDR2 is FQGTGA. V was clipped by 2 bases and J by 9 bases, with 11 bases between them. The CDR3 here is CASSLGRSSEQFF. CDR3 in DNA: TGTGCCAGCAGCTTAGGGAGAAGCAGTGAGCAGTTCTTC.

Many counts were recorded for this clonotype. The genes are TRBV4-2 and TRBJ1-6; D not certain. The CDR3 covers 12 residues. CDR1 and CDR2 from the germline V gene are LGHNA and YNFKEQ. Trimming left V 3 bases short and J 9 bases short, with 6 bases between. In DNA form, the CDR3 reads TGTGCCAGCAGCCACATAGGTTCACCCCTCCACTTT. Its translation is CASSHIGSPLHF.

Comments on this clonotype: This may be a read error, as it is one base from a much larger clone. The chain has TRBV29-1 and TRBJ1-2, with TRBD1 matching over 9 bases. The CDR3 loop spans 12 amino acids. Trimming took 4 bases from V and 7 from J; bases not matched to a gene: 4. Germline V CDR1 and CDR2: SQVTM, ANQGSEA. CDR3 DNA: TGCAGCGTTGGACAGGACAGGGGTGGCTACACCTTC. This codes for CSVGQDRGGYTF.